This T cell receptor beta chain appears in the sequencing data of a study of CD8 T cells in Susac syndrome. Study information: Among the Susac syndrome patients who underwent sequencing, about 6 had clinically active disease, while about eight of them were in remission.

Roughly 0.45 to 1 ug RNA was reverse transcribed with random hexamers. Multiplex PCR with immunoSEQ amplified the TCR beta CDR3 across 54 Vbeta and 13 Jbeta. TCRdb reprocessed the immunoSEQ multiplex PCR reads via MiXCR and lists one record per CDR3 protein. This table holds about 240,000 distinct CDR3 sequences, about 96% found once. As concerns this clonotype: Its antigen is unidentified.

Study conclusions and caveats: Individuals included in the TCR sequencing and HLA analysis were acknowledged by the study to be relatively few in number.

Each Susac syndrome patient had definite or probable disease by recently defined criteria. This CDR3 is 14 amino acids long. Deletions cut 4 bases from V and 3 bases from J, with 7 bases between. Specimen: CD4+ T cells from PBMCs. This clonotype originated in a human donor with Susac syndrome. The chain uses TRBV12-3 or TRBV12-4 and TRBJ2-6; D is undetermined. CDR3 sequence: CASSSSFGANVLTF. The CDR3 DNA follows: TGTGCCAGCAGTTCGTCGTTTGGGGCCAACGTCCTGACTTTC.